These 32 T cell receptor beta chains share one sample of origin, sequenced in a study of cytomegalovirus exposure and HLA in healthy donors. Primers for the PCR totalled 60 Vbeta and 13 Jbeta. Here immunoSEQ multiplex PCR was the method, and the copy in TCRdb shows in-frame clones only, minus some. The table shows 100,000 to 150,000 clones, with 83% occurring only once. Sequencing was performed on PBMCs. The receptors derive from a woman aged 40-49 years in good health and CMV-seropositive.

This clone was detected only a few times. The rearrangement uses TRBV28 and TRBJ2-2; a weak D match, TRBD2 (5 bases). The CDR3 runs to 16 residues. Per the germline V gene, CDR1 is MDHEN and CDR2 is SYDVKM. V was trimmed by 2 bases and J by 6 bases, leaving 16 bases between them. The CDR3 DNA follows: TGTGCCAGCAGTTTAGCCCGCCGGGGAATAGCCGGGGAGCTGTTTTTT. Encoded protein: CASSLARRGIAGELFF.

The chain carries TRBV7-9 and TRBJ2-2; 12 nucleotides align to TRBD2. V trimming: 5 bases; J trimming: 10 bases; junction bases outside the gene matches: 11. The germline gives CDR1 SEHNR, CDR2 FQNEAQ (reference sequence). CDR3 size: 16 residues. The CDR3 DNA is TGTGCCAGCAGCAGATCCGGGACTAGCGGGCCTTTGGAGCTGTTTTTT. As protein: CASSRSGTSGPLELFF.

The table lists this clone with a few counts. This rearrangement joins TRBV19 to TRBJ1-1; D gene unclear. The CDR3 length is 10 residues. Germline V gives CDR1 LNHDA, CDR2 SQIVND (reference sequence). V lost 5 bases and J 6 bases, leaving 4 bases between the germline ends. The chain's CDR3 is CASSGPEAFF. DNA of the CDR3: TGTGCCAGTAGTGGGCCTGAAGCTTTCTTT.

The chain joins TRBV28 to TRBJ2-5; 10 bases are shared with TRBD2. The CDR3 length is 17 residues. The germline CDR1 and CDR2 sequences are MDHEN and SYDVKM. Trimming cost V 2 bases and J 0 bases; bases outside gene matches: 6. The CDR3 DNA follows: TGTGCCAGCAGTTTACTTCTAGCGGGAGCAGACCAAGAGACCCAGTACTTC. Amino acids: CASSLLLAGADQETQYF.

Written as DNA, the CDR3 is TGTGCCAGTAGTCAGACAGGGAGCTCCTACGAGCAGTACTTC. Translated: CASSQTGSSYEQYF. V usage is TRBV19 and J usage is TRBJ2-7; 7 bases agree with TRBD1. V shed 5 bases and J 0 bases; nucleotides not matched to a gene: 4. Germline-derived CDR1 and CDR2 are LNHDA and SQIVND (reference sequence). The CDR3 contains 14 residues.

This chain connects TRBV5-4 to TRBJ2-1; maybe TRBD2 (5 bases). Germline-derived CDR1 and CDR2 are SGHNT and YYREEE (reference sequence). V lost 4 bases to trimming and J lost 1 base, with 15 bases between them. This CDR3 has 16 amino acids. The CDR3 is CASSPLGTTSYNEQFF. DNA of the CDR3: TGTGCCAGCAGCCCACTAGGAACCACATCCTACAATGAGCAGTTCTTC. Full variable domain (remainder filled in from reference TRBV5-4 and TRBJ2-1): ETGVTQSPTHLIKTRGQQVTLRCSSQSGHNTVSWYQQALGQGPQFIFQYYREEENGRGNFPPRFSGLQFPNYSSELNVNALELDDSALYLCASSPLGTTSYNEQFFGPGTRLTVL.

The chain carries TRBV7-9 and TRBJ1-2; D call uncertain. This CDR3 comprises 16 residues. Between the trimmed V and J ends, which lost 1 base and 7 bases, there was a span of 19 bases. The germline V gene has CDR1 SEHNR and CDR2 FQNEAQ (reference sequence). CDR3 DNA sequence: TGTGCCAGCAGCTTAGGTTGGCCCAGCAAGGAGGGTGGCTACACCTTC. The encoded protein is CASSLGWPSKEGGYTF. The variable domain in full, completed from reference TRBV7-9 and TRBJ1-2, reads DTGVSQNPRHKITKRGQNVTFRCDPISEHNRLYWYRQTLGQGPEFLTYFQNEAQLEKSRLLSDRFSAERPKGSFSTLEIQRTEQGDSAMYLCASSLGWPSKEGGYTFGSGTRLTVV.

The V and J genes are TRBV28 and TRBJ1-5, with D possibly TRBD1 on 6 matching bases. Germline V gene sequence: CDR1 MDHEN, CDR2 SYDVKM. V gave up 5 bases and J gave up 0 bases, with 17 bases separating them. This CDR3 has 17 amino acids. CDR3 bases: TGTGCCAGCAGTGCACCCTACAGGGTTATTAGCAATCAGCCCCAGCATTTT. Translating gives CASSAPYRVISNQPQHF.

CDR3 loop: CASSPGGASYEQYF. As DNA, the CDR3 is TGTGCCAGCAGCCCGGGGGGAGCCTCCTACGAGCAGTACTTC. The genes are TRBV7-2 and TRBJ2-7, with 7 bases lining up with TRBD2. In germline, CDR1 is SGHTA, CDR2 FQGNSA. Trimming cost V 5 bases and J 0 bases; bases outside gene matches: 4. The CDR3 extends over 14 amino acids.

The CDR3 DNA reads TGTGCCAGCAGCGTCGGACAGGCTATGGGGAATGAGCAGTTCTTC. Protein: CASSVGQAMGNEQFF. This chain joins TRBV2 and TRBJ2-1; 7 bases match TRBD1. CDR1 is SNHLY and CDR2 is FYNNEI in the germline V gene. Unmatched junction bases numbered 12, after V lost 6 bases and J lost 7 bases. The CDR3 has 15 residues.

V gene TRBV29-1 combines with J gene TRBJ2-7; 12 bases fit TRBD2. V dropped 7 bases and J dropped 6; count of bases not matched to a gene: 7. The CDR3 extends over 13 amino acids. Germline V lookup: CDR1 SQVTM, CDR2 ANQGSEA. CDR3 coding DNA: TGCAGCGGAAGGACTAGCGGGGAGGGCGAGCAGTACTTC. This sequence encodes CSGRTSGEGEQYF.

A single count supports this clone. This chain uses TRBV5-8 with TRBJ2-5, with D perhaps TRBD2 (5 bases). This CDR3 region has 13 residues. Germline V CDR1 and CDR2: SGHTS, YDEGEE. Trimming pared 0 bases from V and 9 bases from J, leaving 12 bases between. The CDR3 sequence is CASSLEGWRAQYF. CDR3 nucleotides: TGTGCCAGCAGCTTGGAAGGGTGGCGGGCCCAGTACTTC.

V gene TRBV4-2 combines with J gene TRBJ2-5, with TRBD2 identical over 9 bases. The CDR3 covers 21 residues. Germline CDR1 and CDR2: LGHNA and YNFKEQ. V gave up 0 bases and J gave up 4 bases; unmatched junction bases: 21. As DNA, the CDR3 is TGTGCCAGCAGCCAAGATCCCGCGACTAGCGGAAACCCGTCCGTCCGAGAGACCCAGTACTTC. Translated: CASSQDPATSGNPSVRETQYF.

The CDR3 protein is CASSDGTAGSYEQYF. DNA of the CDR3: TGCGCCAGCAGTGACGGGACAGCCGGTAGCTACGAGCAGTACTTC. This chain joins TRBV10-1 and TRBJ2-7; TRBD1 aligns across 7 bases. Germline loops: CDR1 WNHNN, CDR2 SYGVQD (reference sequence). Trimming took 3 bases from V and 3 from J; bases not matched to a gene: 8. The CDR3 covers 15 residues.

The V and J genes are TRBV5-4 and TRBJ1-1, with 7 nucleotides matching TRBD1. The CDR3 is made up of 15 amino acids. The germline gives CDR1 SGHNT, CDR2 YYREEE (reference sequence). Trimming cost V 3 bases and J 4 bases; bases outside gene matches: 9. Here the CDR3 DNA reads TGTGCCAGCAGCTCGAAGGGGGCGCCGGGCACTGAAGCTTTCTTT. The encoded protein is CASSSKGAPGTEAFF.

The chain uses TRBV6-5 and TRBJ2-2, with TRBD2 matching 8 bases. Germline values: CDR1 MNHEY, CDR2 SVGAGI. CDR3 length: 15 residues. V trimming: 2 bases; J trimming: 11 bases; junction bases outside the gene matches: 10. The CDR3 is CASSYRGVAGRELFF. CDR3 in DNA: TGTGCCAGCAGTTACCGTGGGGTAGCGGGAAGAGAGCTGTTTTTT.

The V gene is TRBV29-1, the J gene TRBJ2-1; 15 nucleotides align to TRBD2. Germline CDR1 is SQVTM and CDR2 is ANQGSEA. The CDR3 loop spans 17 amino acids. V was clipped by 7 bases and J by 3 bases; unmatched bases: 10. For the CDR3, the DNA is TGCAGCGCTGACCGCGGGACTAGCGGGAGGATCTACAATGAGCAGTTCTTC. Its protein is CSADRGTSGRIYNEQFF.

This clone showed up many times. The chain couples TRBV7-2 to TRBJ2-2; D not resolved. With 5 bases removed from V and 3 bases from J, the gap between germline ends came to 4 bases. Germline V lookup: CDR1 SGHTA, CDR2 FQGNSA. The CDR3 loop spans 12 amino acids. CDR3 DNA: TGTGCCAGCAGCACAGACACCGGGGAGCTGTTTTTT. This translates into CASSTDTGELFF.

CDR3 in amino acids: CASSVVASGSDTGELFF. CDR3 DNA: TGTGCCAGCAGCGTAGTTGCGAGCGGGAGTGACACCGGGGAGCTGTTTTTT. The gene calls are TRBV9 and TRBJ2-2; 8 positions match TRBD2. V trimming: 0 bases; J trimming: 3 bases; junction bases outside the gene matches: 7. Germline loops: CDR1 SGDLS, CDR2 YYNGEE. The CDR3 is 17 residues long.

A note on this clone: An end of the junction does not agree with germline; a read error may underlie this. This chain connects TRBV7-7 to TRBJ2-5; TRBD2 agrees at 10 bases. The germline V gene has CDR1 SSHAT and CDR2 FNYEAQ (reference sequence). This CDR3 spans 16 amino acids. In DNA form, the CDR3 reads TGTGCTAGCAGCTTAGCGGGGGGTGGCTCCGGAGAGACCCAGTACTTC. Protein: CASSLAGGGSGETQYF.

J is TRBJ1-1 and V is TRBV14; D uncertain. This CDR3 comprises 14 residues. V was pared by 3 bases and J by 8 bases, with 16 bases between. The germline gives CDR1 SGHDN, CDR2 FVKESK. The CDR3 sequence is CASSQFRGASEAFF. CDR3 coding DNA: TGTGCCAGCAGCCAGTTTCGGGGTGCCTCGGAAGCTTTCTTT. Using reference TRBV14 and TRBJ1-1 for the parts outside the CDR3, the full variable domain is EAGVTQFPSHSVIEKGQTVTLRCDPISGHDNLYWYRRVMGKEIKFLLHFVKESKQDESGMPNNRFLAERTGGTYSTLKVQPAELEDSGVYFCASSQFRGASEAFFGQGTRLTVV.

The chain is built from TRBV6-5 and TRBJ2-5; D remains ambiguous. Trimming removed 6 bases from V and 0 bases from J, with 11 bases in between. Germline loops: CDR1 MNHEY, CDR2 SVGAGI. The CDR3 is made up of 14 amino acids. The CDR3 DNA is TGTGCCAGCAGAACCAAACAGTACCAAGAGACCCAGTACTTC. This translates into CASRTKQYQETQYF.

Worth noting for this clone: Germline and junction disagree at one end, which may indicate a read error. J is TRBJ2-1 and V is TRBV4-2, with TRBD2 matching 8 bases. The CDR3 totals 14 residues. Germline V gene lookup returns CDR1 LGHNA and CDR2 YNFKEQ. The CDR3 region is CASSQGLAGTPPLF. In nucleotides, the CDR3 is TGTGCCAGCAGCCAAGGTTTAGCGGGAACCCCCCCCCTCTTC.

The chain carries TRBV5-6 and TRBJ1-3; D may be TRBD1 (5 bases). The V and J ends lost 3 bases and 3 bases respectively, with 16 bases between them. The germline gives CDR1 SGHDT, CDR2 YYEEEE. The CDR3 is made up of 16 amino acids. CDR3 bases: TGTGCCAGCAGCTGGGGTTTAGGGGCGCTTGGAAACACCATATATTTT. Its protein is CASSWGLGALGNTIYF.

The V gene is TRBV18, the J gene TRBJ1-1; D perhaps matches TRBD1 (5 bases). The V gene lost 2 bases and the J gene lost 0 bases, with 10 bases spanning the gap. CDR1 and CDR2 from the germline V gene are KGHSH and LQKENI. The CDR3 runs 15 residues. CDR3 in amino acids: CASSPGQGMNTEAFF. CDR3 DNA sequence: TGTGCCAGCTCACCAGGTCAGGGCATGAACACTGAAGCTTTCTTT.

The chain couples TRBV6-5 to TRBJ1-4; 8 positions agree with TRBD1. Germline CDR1 is MNHEY and CDR2 is SVGAGI. The CDR3 spans 13 residues. J was trimmed by 2 bases and V by 8 bases; bases with no gene match: 1. This CDR3 reads CASGDRTNEKLFF. Written as DNA, the CDR3 is TGTGCCAGCGGGGACAGGACTAATGAAAAACTGTTTTTT.

The chain recombines TRBV2 with TRBJ1-6; 9 nucleotides align to TRBD1. J was trimmed by 4 bases and V by 7 bases; bases with no gene match: 5. Germline assignment: CDR1 SNHLY and CDR2 FYNNEI. The CDR3 totals 15 residues. The CDR3 is CASTPDRGYNSPLHF. The CDR3 region has the DNA TGTGCCAGCACCCCTGACAGGGGGTATAATTCACCCCTCCACTTT. Together with reference TRBV2 and TRBJ1-6, the CDR3 gives the full variable domain: EPEVTQTPSHQVTQMGQEVILRCVPISNHLYFYWYRQILGQKVEFLVSFYNNEISEKSEIFDDQFSVERPDGSNFTLKIRSTKLEDSAMYFCASTPDRGYNSPLHFGNGTRLTVT.

The rearrangement links TRBV11-3 to TRBJ2-7; D is undetermined. The length of the CDR3 is 13 residues. V shed 3 bases and J shed 3 bases, with 9 bases lying between them. Germline values: CDR1 SGHNT, CDR2 YENEEA. DNA for the CDR3: TGTGCCAGCAGCTTTCTCTACAGCTACGAGCAGTACTTC. The encoded protein is CASSFLYSYEQYF. The variable domain in full, with the rest retrieved from reference TRBV11-3 and TRBJ2-7, is EAGVVQSPRYKIIEKKQPVAFWCNPISGHNTLYWYLQNLGQGPELLIRYENEEAVDDSQLPKDRFSAERLKGVDSTLKIQPAELGDSAVYLCASSFLYSYEQYFGPGTRLTVT.

The chain employs TRBV19 and TRBJ1-4; D not certain. The V end lost 11 bases, the J end lost 3 bases, and 13 bases lay between the germline ends. The CDR3 has 13 residues. CDR1 is LNHDA and CDR2 is SQIVND in the germline V gene (reference sequence). In DNA form, the CDR3 reads TGTGCCGGAAGAGGTGACGCTAATGAAAAACTGTTTTTT. Translation: CAGRGDANEKLFF.

The chain uses TRBV4-2 and TRBJ2-7, with 7 positions matching TRBD2. CDR1 LGHNA and CDR2 YNFKEQ come from the germline V gene. The CDR3 loop spans 16 amino acids. V lost 4 bases and J lost 2; bases outside the gene matches: 11. CDR3 in DNA: TGTGCCAGCAGCCCGGCGGGCGGGGGTCCCCCCTACGAGCAGTACTTC. Amino acids: CASSPAGGGPPYEQYF.

This clone was observed a handful of times. The genes are TRBV5-1 and TRBJ1-4; weak D call: TRBD1 (5 bases). Germline CDR1 reads SGHRS; CDR2 reads YFSETQ. Trimming shortened V by 2 bases and J by 3 bases, and 8 bases separated the two germline ends. This CDR3 has 14 residues. CDR3 protein: CASSLDSSNEKLFF. CDR3 in DNA: TGCGCCAGCAGCTTAGACAGCTCTAATGAAAAACTGTTTTTT.

V and J are TRBV7-2 and TRBJ2-7; 8 nucleotides align to TRBD1. The germline CDR1 and CDR2 sequences are SGHTA and FQGNSA. This CDR3 comprises 13 residues. V trimming: 4 bases; J trimming: 5 bases; junction bases outside the gene matches: 4. The CDR3 nucleotides read TGTGCCAGCAGCTCGGGGACAGGCCACGAGCAGTACTTC. Protein: CASSSGTGHEQYF.